Presented here are 22 T cell receptor beta chains from one specimen sequenced in a study of PD-L1 blockade in urothelial cancer. The protocol was immunoSEQ multiplex PCR, while the TCRdb copy is restricted to in-frame clones and leaves out a portion. The table lists approximately 38,000 clones, roughly 90% of them singletons, with roughly 2.1% in the top ten. The sequences come from PBMCs, collected around atezolizumab (anti-PD-L1) treatment. The receptors originated from a man aged 55 to 70 with urothelial cancer.

The chain links TRBV19 to TRBJ1-1; unclear D gene. V was trimmed by 7 bases and J by 0 bases, leaving 9 bases between them. Germline CDR1 reads LNHDA; CDR2 reads SQIVND (reference sequence). The CDR3 length is 13 residues. The CDR3 nucleotides read TGTGCCAGTAAGAACAGCCTGAACACTGAAGCTTTCTTT. Its protein product is CASKNSLNTEAFF.

This sequence joins TRBV7-2 and TRBJ2-5; D is perhaps TRBD2 (5 bases). Trimming shortened V by 6 bases and J by 1 base, and 12 bases separated the two germline ends. Germline V gene data show CDR1 as SGHTA and CDR2 as FQGNSA. The CDR3 has 14 amino acids. Written as DNA, the CDR3 is TGTGCCAGCAGACCCCCAAGCGGCCAAGAGACCCAGTACTTC. This encodes CASRPPSGQETQYF. The full variable domain, with the rest looked up from reference TRBV7-2 and TRBJ2-5, is GAGVSQSPSNKVTEKGKDVELRCDPISGHTALYWYRQSLGQGLEFLIYFQGNSAPDKSGLPSDRFSAERTGGSVSTLTIQRTQQEDSAVYLCASRPPSGQETQYFGPGTRLLVL.

This sequence joins TRBV28 and TRBJ2-7; tentative D call: TRBD1 (5 bases). V was pared by 2 bases and J by 4 bases, with 9 bases between. CDR1 MDHEN and CDR2 SYDVKM come from the germline V gene. The CDR3 consists of 13 residues. CDR3 residues: CASSLQGLYEQYF. Here the CDR3 DNA reads TGTGCCAGCAGTTTACAGGGTTTGTACGAGCAGTACTTC. The full variable domain, its missing parts supplied by reference TRBV28 and TRBJ2-7, is DVKVTQSSRYLVKRTGEKVFLECVQDMDHENMFWYRQDPGLGLRLIYFSYDVKMKEKGDIPEGYSVSREKKERFSLILESASTNQTSMYLCASSLQGLYEQYFGPGTRLTVT.

The chain has TRBV7-8 and TRBJ2-7; 9 bases match TRBD1. This CDR3 contains 14 residues. Trimming at V came to 5 bases and at J to 2 bases, leaving 4 bases not matched to a gene. Germline V gives CDR1 SGHVS, CDR2 FQNEAQ. In DNA, the CDR3 is TGTGCCAGCAGCCCCGACAGGGGGACCTACGAGCAGTACTTC. Translating gives CASSPDRGTYEQYF.

J is TRBJ1-5 and V is TRBV19; possibly TRBD1 for D (5 bases). There are 16 residues in the CDR3. Trimming shortened V by 0 bases and J by 4 bases, and 13 bases separated the two germline ends. CDR1 LNHDA and CDR2 SQIVND come from the germline V gene (reference sequence). The CDR3 coding sequence is TGTGCCAGTAGTATAGATAAAGCCCCAGGGAATCAGCCCCAGCATTTT. This translates into CASSIDKAPGNQPQHF.

With regard to this clone: At the DNA level, this CDR3 is encoded by other sequences in the same sample as well. This chain uses TRBV5-6 with TRBJ1-4, with 8 bases fitting TRBD1. The length of the CDR3 is 15 residues. V shed 5 bases and J 8 bases; nucleotides not matched to a gene: 11. In germline, CDR1 is SGHDT, CDR2 YYEEEE. CDR3 sequence reads: CASRVGQGGNEKLFF. The CDR3 DNA sequence: TGTGCCAGCAGGGTCGGACAGGGAGGAAACGAAAAACTGTTTTTT.

The CDR3 loop reads CASSVEIAGEYNEQFF. The CDR3 DNA sequence: TGTGCCAGCAGCGTGGAGATAGCGGGGGAGTACAATGAGCAGTTCTTC. The chain recombines TRBV9 with TRBJ2-1; 9 positions agree with TRBD2. Germline assignment: CDR1 SGDLS and CDR2 YYNGEE. With 2 bases clipped from V and 4 bases from J, the junction kept 7 bases outside the gene matches. There are 16 residues in the CDR3.

This sequence joins TRBV7-3 and TRBJ2-5; D is perhaps TRBD1 (5 bases). Trimming pared 2 bases from V and 1 base from J, leaving 5 bases between. CDR3 length equals 13 residues. The germline V gene encodes CDR1 SGHTA and CDR2 FQGTGA. CDR3 protein: CASSLDSQETQYF. DNA for the CDR3: TGTGCCAGCAGCTTAGACAGCCAAGAGACCCAGTACTTC.

The chain carries TRBV7-3 and TRBJ2-4, with TRBD2 matching over 7 bases. The V and J ends lost 2 bases and 9 bases, in that order; junction bases with no gene match: 4. CDR3 length: 13 amino acids. Germline CDR1 SGHTA, CDR2 FQGTGA. The CDR3 protein is CASSLLGEGIQYF. The CDR3 DNA is TGTGCCAGCAGCTTATTAGGGGAGGGCATTCAGTACTTC.

V is TRBV19 and J is TRBJ1-6; 9 positions match TRBD1. This CDR3 is built from 13 residues. Trimming removed 8 bases from V and 8 bases from J; junction bases left unmatched: 4. CDR1 is LNHDA and CDR2 is SQIVND in the germline V gene (reference sequence). The CDR3 DNA sequence: TGTGCCAGTGGGGACAGGGCCGATTCACCCCTCCACTTT. Translated: CASGDRADSPLHF.

The J gene is TRBJ1-5, the V gene TRBV7-8; no clear D gene. V lost 5 bases and J 2 bases, leaving 16 bases between the germline ends. The CDR3 length is 16 residues. Germline CDR1 is SGHVS and CDR2 is FQNEAQ. The CDR3 reads CASSLRRLRGNQPQHF. The CDR3 DNA sequence: TGTGCCAGCAGCCTCAGACGACTACGGGGCAATCAGCCCCAGCATTTT.

This clone was counted once. The V call is TRBV27, the J call TRBJ2-7, with 8 bases that match TRBD2. The CDR3 spans 16 residues. The V segment lost 3 bases and the J segment 0 bases; nucleotides outside the gene matches: 7. Germline V gives CDR1 MNHEY, CDR2 SMNVEV (reference sequence). CDR3 bases: TGTGCCAGCAGTTTCGGACTAGCTTCCAGCTCCTACGAGCAGTACTTC. Translated, it gives CASSFGLASSSYEQYF.

The V gene is TRBV6-1, the J gene TRBJ1-1; D is ambiguous. Germline loops: CDR1 MNHNS, CDR2 SASEGT. V dropped 5 bases and J dropped 1 base, with 11 bases sitting between them. The CDR3 covers 14 residues. Here the CDR3 reads CASSLRHPNTEAFF. The CDR3 coding sequence is TGTGCCAGCAGTTTGCGACACCCGAACACTGAAGCTTTCTTT.

The chain employs TRBV7-2 and TRBJ2-3; TRBD2 matches 9 bases. Trimming took 5 bases from V and 2 from J; bases not matched to a gene: 11. Germline CDR1 SGHTA, CDR2 FQGNSA. The CDR3 sequence is 17 residues long. CDR3 residues: CASSPIGAGGSTDTQYF. The CDR3 bases are TGTGCCAGCAGCCCGATCGGAGCGGGGGGATCCACAGATACGCAGTATTTT.

The chain has TRBV6-6 and TRBJ2-7; a possible D gene is TRBD1 (6 bases). Per the germline V gene, CDR1 is MNHNY and CDR2 is SVGAGI (reference sequence). The V and J ends lost 7 bases and 1 base respectively, with 11 bases between them. The CDR3 totals 13 residues. The CDR3 region has the DNA TGTGCCAGCACTGGGACAACTTCCTACGAGCAGTACTTC. This encodes CASTGTTSYEQYF.

The chain employs TRBV7-9 and TRBJ2-1; 10 nucleotides agree with TRBD2. The CDR3 spans 15 residues. V lost 5 bases to trimming and J lost 7 bases; unmatched junction nucleotides: 8. Germline CDR1 SEHNR, CDR2 FQNEAQ (reference sequence). The CDR3 DNA reads TGTGCCAGCAGCCCTCAGCGGGAGGGCCGAAATGAGCAGTTCTTC. The encoded protein is CASSPQREGRNEQFF.

This chain links TRBV6-1 with TRBJ2-5; 8 bases fit TRBD1. J gave up 2 bases and V 8 bases, and 4 bases lay outside the gene matches. Looked up from germline, CDR1 is MNHNS and CDR2 is SASEGT. This CDR3 has 13 residues. CDR3 sequence (DNA): TGTGCCAGCTCTTGGACAGGGCAAGAGACCCAGTACTTC. It translates to CASSWTGQETQYF.

The chain links TRBV5-1 to TRBJ2-7, with TRBD2 as a possible D gene (6 bases). This CDR3 is built from 13 residues. The germline V gene has CDR1 SGHRS and CDR2 YFSETQ. Deletions cut 1 base from V and 6 bases from J, with 11 bases between. Here the CDR3 DNA reads TGCGCCAGCAGCTTGACCCAGGGAGGCGAGCAGTACTTC. This sequence encodes CASSLTQGGEQYF.

The chain employs TRBV27 and TRBJ1-2; 9 nucleotides align to TRBD1. There are 13 residues in the CDR3. V trimming: 5 bases; J trimming: 8 bases; junction bases outside the gene matches: 6. The germline gives CDR1 MNHEY, CDR2 SMNVEV (reference sequence). The CDR3 reads CASSLRDRDGYTF. The CDR3 region has the DNA TGTGCCAGCAGTCTCCGGGACAGGGACGGCTACACCTTC.

The chain employs TRBV5-1 and TRBJ1-2, with a weak D call TRBD1 (5 bases). V lost 0 bases, J lost 5 bases, and 11 bases lay in between. This CDR3 has 14 amino acids. In germline, CDR1 is SGHRS, CDR2 YFSETQ. The DNA for the CDR3 is TGCGCCAGCAGCTTGGATGCTGGGGGGTATGGCTACACCTTC. This codes for CASSLDAGGYGYTF. The full variable domain, rest sourced from reference TRBV5-1 and TRBJ1-2, is KAGVTQTPRYLIKTRGQQVTLSCSPISGHRSVSWYQQTPGQGLQFLFEYFSETQRNKGNFPGRFSGRQFSNSRSEMNVSTLELGDSALYLCASSLDAGGYGYTFGSGTRLTVV.

The gene calls are TRBV7-9 and TRBJ1-1; tentatively, D is TRBD1 (5 bases). Trimming stripped 7 bases from V and 1 base from J, with 10 bases between. Germline V lookup: CDR1 SEHNR, CDR2 FQNEAQ (reference sequence). The CDR3 contains 13 residues. The CDR3, as DNA: TGTGCCAGCAACCCGGGGGAGAACACTGAAGCTTTCTTT. Encoded protein: CASNPGENTEAFF. Supplemented by reference TRBV7-9 and TRBJ1-1, the full variable domain reads DTGVSQNPRHKITKRGQNVTFRCDPISEHNRLYWYRQTLGQGPEFLTYFQNEAQLEKSRLLSDRFSAERPKGSFSTLEIQRTEQGDSAMYLCASNPGENTEAFFGQGTRLTVV.

In this sample, this clone is medium-sized. The V gene is TRBV4-2, the J gene TRBJ2-1, with 7 bases that match TRBD2. This CDR3 has 11 residues. CDR1 and CDR2 (germline): LGHNA, YNFKEQ. V lost 4 bases to trimming and J lost 9 bases; unmatched junction nucleotides: 0. The CDR3 loop reads CASSPGGEQFF. The CDR3 DNA reads as TGTGCCAGCAGCCCGGGGGGTGAGCAGTTCTTC.